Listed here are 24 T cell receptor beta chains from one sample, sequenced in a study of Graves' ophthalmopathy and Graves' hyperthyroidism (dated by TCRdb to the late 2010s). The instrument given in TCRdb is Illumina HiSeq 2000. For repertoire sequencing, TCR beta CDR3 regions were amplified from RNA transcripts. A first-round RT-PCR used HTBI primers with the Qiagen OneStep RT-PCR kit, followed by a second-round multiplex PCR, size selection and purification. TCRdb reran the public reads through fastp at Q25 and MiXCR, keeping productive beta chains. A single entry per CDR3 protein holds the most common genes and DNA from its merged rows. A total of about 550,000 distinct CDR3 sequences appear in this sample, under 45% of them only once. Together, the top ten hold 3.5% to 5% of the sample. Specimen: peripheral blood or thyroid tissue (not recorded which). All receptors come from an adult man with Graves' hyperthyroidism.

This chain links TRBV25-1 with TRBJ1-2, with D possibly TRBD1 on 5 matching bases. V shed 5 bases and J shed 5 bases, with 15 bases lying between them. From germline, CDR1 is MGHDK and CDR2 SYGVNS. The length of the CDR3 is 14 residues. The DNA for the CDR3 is TGTGCCAGCAGTAGACCGACAGCGAAATATGGCTACACCTTC. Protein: CASSRPTAKYGYTF.

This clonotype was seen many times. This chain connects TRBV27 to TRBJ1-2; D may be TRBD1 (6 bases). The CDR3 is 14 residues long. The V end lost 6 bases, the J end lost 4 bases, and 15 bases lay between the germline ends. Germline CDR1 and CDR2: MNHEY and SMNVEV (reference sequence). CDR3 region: CASRTGGQGYGYTF. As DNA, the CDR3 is TGTGCCAGCAGGACCGGGGGGCAGGGCTATGGCTACACCTTC.

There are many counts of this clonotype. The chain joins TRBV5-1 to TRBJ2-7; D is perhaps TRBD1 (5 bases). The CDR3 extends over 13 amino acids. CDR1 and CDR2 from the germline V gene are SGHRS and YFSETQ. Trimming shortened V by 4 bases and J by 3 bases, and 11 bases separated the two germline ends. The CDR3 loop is CASSTDRRYEQYF. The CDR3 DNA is TGCGCCAGCAGCACAGACAGACGCTACGAGCAGTACTTC.

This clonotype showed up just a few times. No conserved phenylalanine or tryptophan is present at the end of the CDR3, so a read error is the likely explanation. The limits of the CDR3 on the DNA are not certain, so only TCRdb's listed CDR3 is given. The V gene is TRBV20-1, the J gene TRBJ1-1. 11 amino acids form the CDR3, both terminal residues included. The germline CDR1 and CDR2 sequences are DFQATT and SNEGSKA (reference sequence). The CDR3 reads CSAREGREGGY.

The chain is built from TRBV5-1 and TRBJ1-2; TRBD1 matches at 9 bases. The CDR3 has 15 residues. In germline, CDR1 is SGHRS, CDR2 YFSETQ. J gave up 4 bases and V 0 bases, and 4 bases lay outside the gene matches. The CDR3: CASSLEGTGTYGYTF. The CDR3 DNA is TGCGCCAGCAGCTTGGAAGGGACAGGGACCTATGGCTACACCTTC. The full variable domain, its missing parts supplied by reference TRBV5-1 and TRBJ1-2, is KAGVTQTPRYLIKTRGQQVTLSCSPISGHRSVSWYQQTPGQGLQFLFEYFSETQRNKGNFPGRFSGRQFSNSRSEMNVSTLELGDSALYLCASSLEGTGTYGYTFGSGTRLTVV.

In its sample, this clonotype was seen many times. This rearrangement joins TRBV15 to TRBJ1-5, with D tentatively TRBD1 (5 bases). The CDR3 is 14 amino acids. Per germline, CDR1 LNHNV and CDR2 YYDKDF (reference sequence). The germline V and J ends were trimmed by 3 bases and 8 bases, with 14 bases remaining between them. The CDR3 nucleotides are TGTGCCACCAGCAGCCTGGGGGTTTTGAAGCCCCAGCATTTT. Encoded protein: CATSSLGVLKPQHF.

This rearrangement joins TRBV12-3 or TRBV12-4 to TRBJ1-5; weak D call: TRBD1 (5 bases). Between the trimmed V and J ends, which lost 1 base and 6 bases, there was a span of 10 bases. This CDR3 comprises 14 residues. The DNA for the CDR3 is TGTGCCAGCAGTTTAGATCCAGGGTTTCAGCCCCAGCATTTT. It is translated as CASSLDPGFQPQHF.

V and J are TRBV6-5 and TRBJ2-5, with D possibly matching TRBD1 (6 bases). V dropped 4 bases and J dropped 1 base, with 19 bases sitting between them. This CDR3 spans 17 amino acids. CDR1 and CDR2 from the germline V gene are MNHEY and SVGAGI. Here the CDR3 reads CASSSGQLNPFQETQYF. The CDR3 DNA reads TGTGCCAGCAGTTCCGGACAGTTGAACCCATTCCAAGAGACCCAGTACTTC.

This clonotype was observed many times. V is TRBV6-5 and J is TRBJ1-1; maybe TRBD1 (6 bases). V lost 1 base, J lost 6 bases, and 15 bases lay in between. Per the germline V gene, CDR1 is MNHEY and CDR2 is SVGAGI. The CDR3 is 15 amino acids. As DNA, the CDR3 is TGTGCCAGCAGTTACTTCGAGGGGGGGACGTCTGAAGCTTTCTTT. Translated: CASSYFEGGTSEAFF.

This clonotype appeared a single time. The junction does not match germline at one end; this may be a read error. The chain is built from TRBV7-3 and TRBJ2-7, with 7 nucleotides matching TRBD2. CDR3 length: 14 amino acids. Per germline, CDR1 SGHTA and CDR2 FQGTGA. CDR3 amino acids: CASSRTSRLYEQYF. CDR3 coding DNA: TGCGCCAGCAGCCGGACTAGTCGTCTGTACGAGCAGTACTTC. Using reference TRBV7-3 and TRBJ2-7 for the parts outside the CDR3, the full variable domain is GAGVSQTPSNKVTEKGKYVELRCDPISGHTALYWYRQSLGQGPEFLIYFQGTGAADDSGLPNDRFFAVRPEGSVSTLKIQRTERGDSAVYLCASSRTSRLYEQYFGPGTRLTVT.

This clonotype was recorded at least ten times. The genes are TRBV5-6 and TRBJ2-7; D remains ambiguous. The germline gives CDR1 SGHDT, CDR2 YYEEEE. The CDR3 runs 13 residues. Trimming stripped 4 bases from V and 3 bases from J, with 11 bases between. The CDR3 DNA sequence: TGTGCCAGCAGCATTCGTGGGGTCTACGAGCAGTACTTC. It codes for CASSIRGVYEQYF.

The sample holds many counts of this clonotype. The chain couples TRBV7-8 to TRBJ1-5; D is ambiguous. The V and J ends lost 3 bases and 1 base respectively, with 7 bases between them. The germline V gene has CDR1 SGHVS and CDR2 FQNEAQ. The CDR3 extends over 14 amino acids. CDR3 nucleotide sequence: TGTGCCAGCAGCTTCGACACCAGCAATCAGCCCCAGCATTTT. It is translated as CASSFDTSNQPQHF.

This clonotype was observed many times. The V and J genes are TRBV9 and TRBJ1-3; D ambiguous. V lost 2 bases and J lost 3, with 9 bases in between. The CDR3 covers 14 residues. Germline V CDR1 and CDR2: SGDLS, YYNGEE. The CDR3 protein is CASSVGGNGNTIYF. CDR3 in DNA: TGTGCCAGCAGCGTCGGAGGGAATGGAAACACCATATATTTT. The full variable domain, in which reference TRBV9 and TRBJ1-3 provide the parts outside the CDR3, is DSGVTQTPKHLITATGQRVTLRCSPRSGDLSVYWYQQSLDQGLQFLIQYYNGEERAKGNILERFSAQQFPDLHSELNLSSLELGDSALYFCASSVGGNGNTIYFGEGSWLTVV.

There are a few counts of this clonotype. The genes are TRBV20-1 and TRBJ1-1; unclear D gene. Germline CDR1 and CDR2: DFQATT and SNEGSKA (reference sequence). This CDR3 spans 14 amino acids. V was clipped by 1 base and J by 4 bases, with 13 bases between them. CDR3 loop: CSARVGEISTEAFF. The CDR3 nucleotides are TGCAGTGCTAGAGTCGGGGAGATAAGCACTGAAGCTTTCTTT.

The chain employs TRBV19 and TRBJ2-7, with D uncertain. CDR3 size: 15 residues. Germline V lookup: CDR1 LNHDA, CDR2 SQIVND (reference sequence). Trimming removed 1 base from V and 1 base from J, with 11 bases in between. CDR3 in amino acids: CASSIGHTGSYEQYF. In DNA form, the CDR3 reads TGTGCCAGTAGTATAGGTCACACTGGATCCTACGAGCAGTACTTC. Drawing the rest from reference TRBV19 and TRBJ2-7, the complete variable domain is DGGITQSPKYLFRKEGQNVTLSCEQNLNHDAMYWYRQDPGQGLRLIYYSQIVNDFQKGDIAEGYSVSREKKESFPLTVTSAQKNPTAFYLCASSIGHTGSYEQYFGPGTRLTVT.

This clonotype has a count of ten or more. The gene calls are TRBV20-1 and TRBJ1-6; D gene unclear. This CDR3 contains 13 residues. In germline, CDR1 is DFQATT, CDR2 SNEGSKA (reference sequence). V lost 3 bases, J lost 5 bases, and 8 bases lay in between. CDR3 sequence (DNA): TGCAGTGCTAGTGGAAACAATAATTCACCCCTCCACTTT. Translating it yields CSASGNNNSPLHF.

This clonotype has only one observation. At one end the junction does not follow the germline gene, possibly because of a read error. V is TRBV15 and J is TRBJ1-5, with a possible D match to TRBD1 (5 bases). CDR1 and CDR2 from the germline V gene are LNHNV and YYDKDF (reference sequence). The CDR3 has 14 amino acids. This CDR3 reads CATSSLGVLKLQHF. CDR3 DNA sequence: TGTGCCACTAGCAGCCTGGGGGTTTTGAAGCTCCAGCATTTT.

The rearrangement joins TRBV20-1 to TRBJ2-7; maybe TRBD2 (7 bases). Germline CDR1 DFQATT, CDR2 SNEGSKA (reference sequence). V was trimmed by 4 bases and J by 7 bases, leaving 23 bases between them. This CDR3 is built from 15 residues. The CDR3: CSATEGGAAYNEQYF. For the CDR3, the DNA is TGCAGTGCTACAGAGGGGGGGGCCGCTTACAATGAGCAGTACTTC.

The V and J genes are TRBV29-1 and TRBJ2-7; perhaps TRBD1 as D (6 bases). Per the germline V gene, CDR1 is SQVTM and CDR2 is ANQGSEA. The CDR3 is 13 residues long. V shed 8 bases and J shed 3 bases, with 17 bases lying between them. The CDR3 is CSSYLGQIYEQYF. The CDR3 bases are TGCAGCAGTTACCTCGGACAGATCTACGAGCAGTACTTC.

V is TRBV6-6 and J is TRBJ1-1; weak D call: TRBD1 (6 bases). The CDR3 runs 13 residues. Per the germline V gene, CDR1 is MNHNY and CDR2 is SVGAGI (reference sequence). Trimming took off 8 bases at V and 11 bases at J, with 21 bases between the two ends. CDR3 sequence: CASATWGAHDAFF. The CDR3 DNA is TGTGCCAGCGCTACTTGGGGGGCCCATGACGCTTTCTTT.

CDR3 amino acids: CASSPGSLGQETQYF. The CDR3 DNA reads TGTGCCAGCTCACCGGGGAGCCTGGGGCAAGAGACCCAGTACTTC. V gene TRBV6-5 combines with J gene TRBJ2-5; the D gene is possibly TRBD2 (5 bases). V lost 8 bases and J 2 bases, leaving 18 bases between the germline ends. CDR3 length equals 15 residues. Germline V gene data show CDR1 as MNHEY and CDR2 as SVGAGI.

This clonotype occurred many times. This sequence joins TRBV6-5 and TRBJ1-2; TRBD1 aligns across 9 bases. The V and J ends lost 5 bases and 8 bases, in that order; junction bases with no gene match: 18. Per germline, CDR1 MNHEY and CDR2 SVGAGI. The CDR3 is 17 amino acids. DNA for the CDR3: TGTGCCAGCAGTACCCGGACAGGGGCTAGCCGACAGGGGGGCTACACCTTC. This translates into CASSTRTGASRQGGYTF.

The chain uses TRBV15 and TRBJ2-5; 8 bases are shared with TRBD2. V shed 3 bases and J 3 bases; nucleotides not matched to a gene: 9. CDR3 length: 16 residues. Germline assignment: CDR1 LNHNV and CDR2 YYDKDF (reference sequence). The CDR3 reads CATSSQDTGGKETQYF. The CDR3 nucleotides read TGTGCCACCAGCAGCCAAGATACGGGAGGGAAAGAGACCCAGTACTTC.

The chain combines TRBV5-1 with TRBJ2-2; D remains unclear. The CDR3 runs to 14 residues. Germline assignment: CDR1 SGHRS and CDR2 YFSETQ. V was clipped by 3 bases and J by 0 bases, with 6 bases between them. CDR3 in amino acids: CASSWETNTGELFF. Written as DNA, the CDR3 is TGCGCCAGCAGCTGGGAAACGAACACCGGGGAGCTGTTTTTT.